Presented here are 20 T cell receptor beta chains from one specimen sequenced in a study of CD8 T cells in ankylosing spondylitis. Each CDR3 protein is one row after TCRdb ran MiXCR on the 5' RACE reads. Of 150,000 to 200,000 distinct CDR3 sequences listed, roughly 11% were seen once; the top ten hold 25% to 30%. The sequenced sample was blood, either unsorted or a sorted T cell fraction (not recorded which). These TCRs come from a male donor with ankylosing spondylitis or in good health (not recorded which).

This clonotype was counted at least ten times. The rearrangement joins TRBV9 to TRBJ2-2; the D is unclear. Looked up from germline, CDR1 is SGDLS and CDR2 is YYNGEE. Deletions cut 0 bases from V and 5 bases from J, with 11 bases between. The CDR3 spans 15 residues. CDR3 in amino acids: CASSVATAGTGELFF. Here the CDR3 DNA reads TGTGCCAGCAGCGTAGCCACAGCCGGGACCGGGGAGCTGTTTTTT.

This clonotype was seen ten or more times. The V and J genes are TRBV12-3 or TRBV12-4 and TRBJ2-2; no firm D call. V was clipped by 5 bases and J by 1 base, with 8 bases between them. The CDR3 length is 14 residues. The CDR3 protein is CASSPPVNTGELFF. CDR3 DNA: TGTGCCAGCAGTCCCCCGGTGAACACCGGGGAGCTGTTTTTT.

This clonotype showed up many times. V is TRBV25-1 and J is TRBJ1-1; tentative D call: TRBD1 (5 bases). The CDR3 extends over 13 amino acids. Germline V gene data show CDR1 as MGHDK and CDR2 as SYGVNS. Between the trimmed V and J ends, which lost 1 base and 11 bases, there was a span of 14 bases. This chain's CDR3 is CASSELRGGSAFF. In DNA, the CDR3 is TGTGCCAGCAGTGAATTAAGGGGAGGGTCTGCTTTCTTT.

This clonotype was seen a handful of times. This chain connects TRBV5-8 to TRBJ2-3; unclear D gene. CDR3 length equals 13 residues. Germline assignment: CDR1 SGHTS and CDR2 YDEGEE. Trimming took off 2 bases at V and 4 bases at J, with 8 bases between the two ends. In nucleotides, the CDR3 is TGTGCCAGCAGCTTTTCTTCGGCAGATACGCAGTATTTT. This encodes CASSFSSADTQYF.

The sample holds many counts of this clonotype. CDR3 in DNA: TGTGCCATCAGTGAGTCGAAGGGGAGGGCAGATACGCAGTATTTT. Translated, it gives CAISESKGRADTQYF. The chain couples TRBV10-3 to TRBJ2-3, with TRBD2 matching over 7 bases. This CDR3 region has 15 residues. CDR1 is ENHRY, CDR2 SYGVKD, per germline. V lost 0 bases and J lost 4; bases outside the gene matches: 4.

This clonotype was detected many times. The rearrangement joins TRBV20-1 to TRBJ2-7; 9 bases line up with TRBD2. This CDR3 spans 15 amino acids. Germline-derived CDR1 and CDR2 are DFQATT and SNEGSKA (reference sequence). V was clipped by 6 bases and J by 0 bases; unmatched bases: 9. In DNA, the CDR3 is TGCAGTGCCGTGATGGGTAGCGGGGGCTCCTACGAGCAGTACTTC. Encoded protein: CSAVMGSGGSYEQYF.

This clonotype was recorded many times. This sequence joins TRBV12-3 or TRBV12-4 and TRBJ2-2; 7 nucleotides align to TRBD1. This CDR3 region has 15 residues. The junction had 5 bases not matched to a gene; V was cut back by 3 bases and J by 4 bases. This CDR3 is CASSFSTGPTGELFF. The CDR3 nucleotides are TGTGCCAGCAGTTTCTCGACAGGGCCCACCGGGGAGCTGTTTTTT.

This clonotype was counted many times. The chain carries TRBV6-2 or TRBV6-3 and TRBJ1-5; D remains unclear. V was trimmed by 4 bases and J by 2 bases, leaving 12 bases between them. CDR3 length equals 15 residues. Germline loops: CDR1 MNHEY, CDR2 SVGEGT. CDR3 nucleotide sequence: TGTGCCAGCAGTTTCTCTCCCGTAGGCAATCAGCCCCAGCATTTT. Its translation: CASSFSPVGNQPQHF.

In this sample, this clonotype turned up many times. This chain links TRBV20-1 with TRBJ1-2; D possibly corresponds to TRBD1 (5 bases). Germline V gene sequence: CDR1 DFQATT, CDR2 SNEGSKA (reference sequence). The length of the CDR3 is 13 residues. Trimming removed 3 bases from V and 7 bases from J, with 15 bases in between. The CDR3 DNA is TGCAGTGCTAGGGGGGTCCGGACTAGTGGCTACACCTTC. It specifies CSARGVRTSGYTF.

This clonotype appeared many times. The chain uses TRBV25-1 and TRBJ2-1; weak D call: TRBD1 (7 bases). The CDR3 totals 17 residues. V shed 1 base and J shed 7 bases, with 20 bases lying between them. The germline CDR1 and CDR2 sequences are MGHDK and SYGVNS. The chain's CDR3 is CASSESGGGLFGNEQFF. In DNA form, the CDR3 reads TGTGCCAGCAGTGAATCCGGAGGGGGCCTGTTCGGGAATGAGCAGTTCTTC.

The chain couples TRBV11-2 to TRBJ2-7; no firm D call. Germline V gene sequence: CDR1 SGHAT, CDR2 FQNNGV. The CDR3 extends over 14 amino acids. The V end was cut by 0 bases, the J end by 1 base, with 7 bases between. CDR3 DNA sequence: TGTGCCAGCAGCTTAGAATCCGGGTCCTACGAGCAGTACTTC. Translation gives CASSLESGSYEQYF.

This clonotype came up many times. The chain combines TRBV28 with TRBJ2-7; D is unclear. Deletions cut 3 bases from V and 4 bases from J, with 10 bases between. CDR3 size: 13 residues. Germline CDR1 is MDHEN and CDR2 is SYDVKM. CDR3 sequence: CASSFGNLYEQYF. The CDR3 DNA reads TGTGCCAGCAGTTTCGGAAACCTTTACGAGCAGTACTTC.

This clonotype was detected many times. V usage is TRBV5-1 and J usage is TRBJ2-2; 9 nucleotides align to TRBD1. V gave up 0 bases and J gave up 5 bases; unmatched junction bases: 11. There are 18 residues in the CDR3. Per germline, CDR1 SGHRS and CDR2 YFSETQ. The CDR3 bases are TGCGCCAGCAGCTTGGCTCCAGGACAGGGGATTCCAACCGGGGAGCTGTTTTTT. Amino acids: CASSLAPGQGIPTGELFF. Complete variable domain (other parts from reference TRBV5-1 and TRBJ2-2): KAGVTQTPRYLIKTRGQQVTLSCSPISGHRSVSWYQQTPGQGLQFLFEYFSETQRNKGNFPGRFSGRQFSNSRSEMNVSTLELGDSALYLCASSLAPGQGIPTGELFFGEGSRLTVL.

This clonotype was detected ten times or more. The chain couples TRBV28 to TRBJ2-3; D call uncertain. The CDR3 runs 12 residues. Trimming pared 3 bases from V and 2 bases from J, leaving 3 bases between. Germline V CDR1 and CDR2: MDHEN, SYDVKM. The CDR3 nucleotides are TGTGCCAGCAGTTTTTTCACAGATACGCAGTATTTT. It yields the protein CASSFFTDTQYF.

This clonotype was detected many times. V and J are TRBV10-2 and TRBJ1-6; 10 bases map to TRBD1. CDR1 WSHSY and CDR2 SAAADI come from the germline V gene. The J segment lost 10 bases and the V segment lost 5 bases, leaving 5 bases of the junction unmatched. This CDR3 is built from 14 residues. CDR3 in amino acids: CASSPGQGGSPLHF. For the CDR3, the DNA is TGCGCCAGCAGTCCAGGACAGGGGGGATCACCCCTCCACTTT.

This clonotype was picked up many times. This chain links TRBV12-3 or TRBV12-4 with TRBJ2-5, with 7 bases that match TRBD2. CDR3 length equals 14 residues. V lost 3 bases to trimming and J lost 3 bases; unmatched junction nucleotides: 4. The CDR3 reads CASSFGGTEETQYF. The DNA of the CDR3 is TGTGCCAGCAGTTTCGGGGGGACCGAAGAGACCCAGTACTTC.

The chain carries TRBV2 and TRBJ1-1, with TRBD1 as a possible D gene (6 bases). This CDR3 has 11 residues. Looked up from germline, CDR1 is SNHLY and CDR2 is FYNNEI. The V end lost 11 bases, the J end lost 4 bases, and 11 bases lay between the germline ends. This chain's CDR3 is CAFRGGTEAFF. The CDR3 coding sequence is TGTGCCTTCAGGGGAGGCACTGAAGCTTTCTTT.

This clonotype was seen repeatedly, ten times or more. The gene calls are TRBV7-6 and TRBJ2-1; D perhaps matches TRBD1 (5 bases). CDR1 SGHVS and CDR2 FNYEAQ come from the germline V gene. CDR3 length: 12 amino acids. V lost 5 bases, J lost 8 bases, and 10 bases lay in between. The CDR3 DNA reads as TGTGCCAGCAGCCCTAGGGGCGATGAGCAGTTCTTC. Translated, it gives CASSPRGDEQFF.

This rearrangement joins TRBV4-1 to TRBJ1-2; D is perhaps TRBD1 (5 bases). V lost 4 bases and J 1 base, leaving 13 bases between the germline ends. CDR3 size: 15 residues. Per the germline V gene, CDR1 is MGHRA and CDR2 is YSYEKL. CDR3 DNA sequence: TGCGCCAGCAGCCCCGGGACGGCAATTAACTATGGCTACACCTTC. It is translated as CASSPGTAINYGYTF.

Many counts were recorded for this clonotype. The chain has TRBV5-1 and TRBJ1-2; D is ambiguous. V lost 4 bases and J lost 3, with 7 bases in between. Germline V gives CDR1 SGHRS, CDR2 YFSETQ. The CDR3 is 12 residues long. The CDR3 is CASSQDDYGYTF. The CDR3 nucleotides read TGCGCCAGCAGCCAGGACGACTATGGCTACACCTTC.